This T cell receptor beta chain is from a study of blood T cell repertoires in COVID-19. Study-level background: The United States, Italy and Spain supplied acute and convalescent COVID-19 samples. From T cells, B-cell-depleted T cells, or PBMCs came the material, which was cDNA or gDNA.

The CDR3 consists of 14 residues. V was clipped by 6 bases and J by 4 bases; unmatched bases: 3. Per the germline V gene, CDR1 is MNHEY and CDR2 is SMNVEV (reference sequence). As handled by the study authors: Amplification with reference gene primers provided the estimates of nucleated cell counts. Produced via immunoSEQ multiplex PCR; TCRdb's table is partial and in-frame only. The DNA was the basis for D and trimming; V, J and clone size are from that table. The table includes 150,000 to 200,000 clones, approximately 80% detected once. The sequenced material came from peripheral blood. The rearrangement joins TRBV27 to TRBJ1-6; 7 positions match TRBD1. The source of this sequence is an elderly woman with acute or convalescent COVID-19. CDR3 in amino acids: CASRQGLYNSPLHF. The CDR3 DNA reads as TGTGCCAGCAGACAGGGGCTATATAATTCACCCCTCCACTTT.